This entry lists 24 T cell receptor beta chains sequenced from one sample in a study of blood T cell repertoires in COVID-19. The assay was immunoSEQ multiplex PCR, and TCRdb's table has in-frame clones only and misses some. The sample has around 200,000 clones, approximately 89% seen once. Sequencing was carried out using PBMCs or T cells enriched from blood (not recorded which). Source of these receptors: a young woman who had recovered from COVID-19.

The rearrangement joins TRBV2 to TRBJ2-7; possible D gene TRBD1, 5 bases. V lost 3 bases to trimming and J lost 6 bases, with 9 bases between them. Germline CDR1 SNHLY, CDR2 FYNNEI. CDR3 length: 12 amino acids. The CDR3 spells CASSEQGFEQYF. CDR3 sequence (DNA): TGTGCCAGCAGTGAGCAGGGTTTCGAGCAGTACTTC.

The chain combines TRBV29-1 with TRBJ2-6, with 8 nucleotides matching TRBD1. The V and J ends lost 4 bases and 1 base, in that order; junction bases with no gene match: 9. CDR1 is SQVTM and CDR2 is ANQGSEA in the germline V gene. The length of the CDR3 is 17 residues. CDR3: CSVGVRGRGSGANVLTF. Here the CDR3 DNA reads TGCAGCGTTGGTGTCAGGGGGCGAGGGTCTGGGGCCAACGTCCTGACTTTC.

The chain joins TRBV11-2 to TRBJ1-2; TRBD1 aligns across 7 bases. Germline V gene sequence: CDR1 SGHAT, CDR2 FQNNGV. This CDR3 spans 18 amino acids. V trimming: 2 bases; J trimming: 1 base; junction bases outside the gene matches: 13. Here the CDR3 DNA reads TGTGCCAGCAGCTTATCGTCTCGGGTAGGGGGCCGTAACTATGGCTACACCTTC. Its translation is CASSLSSRVGGRNYGYTF.

The rearrangement uses TRBV9 and TRBJ2-2; 15 nucleotides align to TRBD2. The V gene end was trimmed by 0 bases and the J gene end by 6 bases; junction bases not matched to a gene: 9. Germline V gene data show CDR1 as SGDLS and CDR2 as YYNGEE. The CDR3 consists of 19 residues. CDR3 sequence (DNA): TGTGCCAGCAGCGTAGCCGGACTAGCGGGAGGGCCGGTGGCCGGGGAGCTGTTTTTT. Protein product: CASSVAGLAGGPVAGELFF.

This clone was seen many times. The chain joins TRBV19 to TRBJ2-7; a possible D gene is TRBD2 (5 bases). The germline V gene has CDR1 LNHDA and CDR2 SQIVND (reference sequence). The CDR3 contains 14 residues. The V and J ends lost 6 bases and 3 bases respectively, with 15 bases between them. The DNA for the CDR3 is TGTGCCAGTAGCGACTGGGAGCTATTCTACGAGCAGTACTTC. Protein sequence: CASSDWELFYEQYF.

This clone was recorded a few times. The rearrangement uses TRBV27 and TRBJ1-2, with 7 bases aligning to TRBD1. There are 13 residues in the CDR3. The V gene end was trimmed by 6 bases and the J gene end by 3 bases; junction bases not matched to a gene: 4. Looked up from germline, CDR1 is MNHEY and CDR2 is SMNVEV (reference sequence). In nucleotides, the CDR3 is TGTGCCAGCAGCCAGGGGGGTGACTATGGCTACACCTTC. Amino acid sequence: CASSQGGDYGYTF.

DNA for the CDR3: TGTGCCAGCACCGCGTCCAGGGATGGCTACACCTTC. This translates into CASTASRDGYTF. The chain is built from TRBV12-3 or TRBV12-4 and TRBJ1-2; D might be TRBD1 (5 bases). V shed 7 bases and J shed 6 bases, with 12 bases lying between them. This CDR3 has 12 residues.

The chain couples TRBV7-8 to TRBJ1-4, with 11 bases that match TRBD1. Trimming at V came to 5 bases and at J to 7 bases, leaving 6 bases not matched to a gene. Germline V CDR1 and CDR2: SGHVS, FQNEAQ. The CDR3 runs 15 residues. The CDR3 sequence is CASSKDRGRSEKLFF. The CDR3 DNA reads as TGTGCCAGCAGCAAGGACAGGGGGCGCAGTGAAAAACTGTTTTTT.

CDR3 region: CASSGGLPYEQYF. CDR3 DNA sequence: TGTGCCAGCAGCGGGGGACTGCCCTACGAGCAGTACTTC. This rearrangement joins TRBV5-4 to TRBJ2-7, with TRBD2 as a possible D gene (6 bases). V lost 4 bases and J 2 bases, leaving 10 bases between the germline ends. The CDR3 consists of 13 residues. The germline V gene has CDR1 SGHNT and CDR2 YYREEE (reference sequence).

The chain carries TRBV7-9 and TRBJ1-4, with 7 bases that match TRBD1. The germline V gene encodes CDR1 SEHNR and CDR2 FQNEAQ (reference sequence). Trimming cost V 6 bases and J 10 bases; bases outside gene matches: 11. The CDR3 sequence is 14 residues long. The CDR3 DNA sequence: TGTGCCAGCAGGGTTACAGGGGCCGACGGAAAACTGTTTTTT. Protein sequence: CASRVTGADGKLFF. Full variable domain (missing parts from reference TRBV7-9 and TRBJ1-4): DTGVSQNPRHKITKRGQNVTFRCDPISEHNRLYWYRQTLGQGPEFLTYFQNEAQLEKSRLLSDRFSAERPKGSFSTLEIQRTEQGDSAMYLCASRVTGADGKLFFGSGTQLSVL.

This clone has a handful of counts. The chain employs TRBV7-9 and TRBJ1-3; TRBD1 agrees at 7 bases. The length of the CDR3 is 14 residues. Looked up from germline, CDR1 is SEHNR and CDR2 is FQNEAQ (reference sequence). The CDR3 loop is CGPGRDSGGNTIYF. The CDR3 DNA reads as TGTGGTCCTGGGCGGGACAGCGGTGGAAACACCATATATTTT.

The chain employs TRBV2 and TRBJ2-5; TRBD2 aligns across 8 bases. Germline CDR1 and CDR2: SNHLY and FYNNEI. The length of the CDR3 is 14 residues. The V gene end was trimmed by 5 bases and the J gene end by 0 bases; junction bases not matched to a gene: 2. For the CDR3, the DNA is TGTGCCAGCAGTATGACTAGCGACCAAGAGACCCAGTACTTC. Translated, it gives CASSMTSDQETQYF.

This CDR3 reads CASSPREAGLYNEQFF. CDR3 bases: TGTGCCAGCAGCCCCCGAGAGGCGGGACTCTACAATGAGCAGTTCTTC. The chain has TRBV3-1 (or the pseudogene TRBV3-2) and TRBJ2-1, with D possibly being TRBD2 (6 bases). The CDR3 covers 16 residues. Germline loops: CDR1 LGHDT, CDR2 YNNKEL (reference sequence). Trimming pared 4 bases from V and 3 bases from J, leaving 16 bases between.

V usage is TRBV7-6 and J usage is TRBJ2-1, with 9 bases lining up with TRBD2. The CDR3 consists of 15 residues. Looked up from germline, CDR1 is SGHVS and CDR2 is FNYEAQ. V lost 4 bases, J lost 9 bases, and 10 bases stayed unmatched. CDR3 region: CASSSEAGGTPEQFF. In DNA form, the CDR3 reads TGTGCCAGCAGCTCTGAAGCGGGGGGAACACCTGAGCAGTTCTTC.

The J gene is TRBJ1-4, the V gene TRBV30; D remains ambiguous. The CDR3 consists of 15 residues. Germline CDR1 and CDR2: GTSNPN and SVGIG (reference sequence). The V and J ends lost 7 bases and 6 bases respectively, with 21 bases between them. DNA of the CDR3: TGTGCCTTAGGAGTGCTCAAGGCAGGTGATGAAAAACTGTTTTTT. It yields the protein CALGVLKAGDEKLFF. Looking up the rest from reference TRBV30 and TRBJ1-4 gives the full variable domain: SQTIHQWPATLVQPVGSPLSLECTVEGTSNPNLYWYRQAAGRGLQLLFYSVGIGQISSEVPQNLSASRPQDRQFILSSKKLLLSDSGFYLCALGVLKAGDEKLFFGSGTQLSVL.

This chain connects TRBV23-1 to TRBJ1-6; D call uncertain. TRBV23-1 is an ORF; its function is uncertain. The CDR3 spans 16 residues. With 0 bases removed from V and 4 bases from J, the gap between germline ends came to 10 bases. The CDR3 coding sequence is TGCGCCAGCAGTCAATCCTACCCAATGTATAATTCACCCCTCCACTTT. The encoded protein is CASSQSYPMYNSPLHF.

The gene calls are TRBV19 and TRBJ1-4, with D hard to call. Germline loops: CDR1 LNHDA, CDR2 SQIVND (reference sequence). The CDR3 sequence is 16 residues long. The V and J ends lost 6 bases and 6 bases respectively, with 20 bases between them. The CDR3: CASRPPPQVGHEKLFF. The CDR3 DNA is TGTGCCAGTAGGCCCCCCCCTCAGGTCGGTCATGAAAAACTGTTTTTT.

The chain uses TRBV28 and TRBJ1-2; weak D call: TRBD1 (5 bases). The CDR3 sequence is 15 residues long. The ends were cut back, 6 bases at V and 1 base at J, with 15 bases in the middle. The germline CDR1 and CDR2 sequences are MDHEN and SYDVKM. CDR3 coding DNA: TGTGCCAGCAGCCAAGTACAAGGGGATAACTATGGCTACACCTTC. Translating it yields CASSQVQGDNYGYTF.

The V call is TRBV30, the J call TRBJ2-2, with 7 bases aligning to TRBD2. Germline V gene data show CDR1 as GTSNPN and CDR2 as SVGIG (reference sequence). The CDR3 is made up of 13 amino acids. For the CDR3, the DNA is TGTGCTGGGAGGGCGCCCGACACCGGGGAGCTGTTTTTT. This codes for CAGRAPDTGELFF.

The chain recombines TRBV7-9 with TRBJ1-1; D is perhaps TRBD1 (6 bases). The V gene's germline CDR1 is SEHNR and CDR2 FQNEAQ (reference sequence). CDR3 length: 12 amino acids. V was cut by 5 bases and J by 8 bases, with 12 bases left in between. The CDR3 loop is CASSTAGTEAFF. The CDR3 coding sequence is TGTGCCAGCAGCACCGCCGGGACAGAAGCTTTCTTT.

The genes are TRBV11-2 and TRBJ2-5, with D perhaps matching TRBD1 (5 bases). V lost 6 bases and J 1 base, leaving 12 bases between the germline ends. Germline CDR1 is SGHAT and CDR2 is FQNNGV. The CDR3 spans 14 residues. CDR3 protein: CASSPTGRQETQYF. CDR3 DNA sequence: TGTGCCAGCAGTCCTACAGGCCGCCAAGAGACCCAGTACTTC. The entire variable domain, with the rest obtained from reference TRBV11-2 and TRBJ2-5, is as follows: EAGVAQSPRYKIIEKRQSVAFWCNPISGHATLYWYQQILGQGPKLLIQFQNNGVVDDSQLPKDRFSAERLKGVDSTLKIQPAKLEDSAVYLCASSPTGRQETQYFGPGTRLLVL.

This clone was seen only once. The chain recombines TRBV15 with TRBJ2-7, with 7 positions matching TRBD1. This CDR3 contains 14 residues. In germline, CDR1 is LNHNV, CDR2 YYDKDF (reference sequence). The junction had 2 bases not matched to a gene; V was cut back by 1 base and J by 2 bases. The DNA for the CDR3 is TGTGCCACCAGCAGAGGGGGACAGACCTACGAGCAGTACTTC. It encodes CATSRGGQTYEQYF.

This clone has a single count. The gene calls are TRBV27 and TRBJ2-3; TRBD2 is a possible D gene (6 bases). The CDR3 sequence is 15 residues long. Germline CDR1 is MNHEY and CDR2 is SMNVEV (reference sequence). Trimming pared 6 bases from V and 2 bases from J, leaving 15 bases between. The CDR3 protein is CASRGGGPYTDTQYF. In DNA, the CDR3 is TGTGCCAGCAGGGGGGGAGGACCCTACACAGATACGCAGTATTTT.

V is TRBV7-2 and J is TRBJ1-4; D is undetermined. Germline V gene lookup returns CDR1 SGHTA and CDR2 FQGNSA. Trimming removed 1 base from V and 2 bases from J, with 17 bases in between. This CDR3 has 18 residues. CDR3 sequence: CASSLGGRRVATNEKLFF. In nucleotides, the CDR3 is TGTGCCAGCAGCTTAGGCGGCCGGAGGGTGGCGACTAATGAAAAACTGTTTTTT. Complete variable domain (other parts from reference TRBV7-2 and TRBJ1-4): GAGVSQSPSNKVTEKGKDVELRCDPISGHTALYWYRQSLGQGLEFLIYFQGNSAPDKSGLPSDRFSAERTGGSVSTLTIQRTQQEDSAVYLCASSLGGRRVATNEKLFFGSGTQLSVL.